This T cell receptor beta chain was identified during a study of beta chain features in type 1 diabetes. Notes on the study in general: Type 1 diabetes patients had TCRB CDR3s that were shorter (moderately but significantly so) in all four CD4+ subsets.

V dropped 6 bases and J dropped 8; count of bases not matched to a gene: 10. The CDR3 extends over 14 amino acids. Germline CDR1 is SGHNT and CDR2 is YYREEE (reference sequence). This clone was seen more than once but under ten times. No antigen is known for it. The authors reverse transcribed all of the isolated RNA, so sequencing captured expressed TCRB transcripts. The data were produced by immunoSEQ multiplex PCR, yet TCRdb's version contains in-frame clones alone and is incomplete. The sample consists of 150,000 or so clones, about 8.1% of them appearing once. The origin of this receptor is a woman between 18 and 29 years old with type 1 diabetes. What was sequenced was central memory CD4+ T cells from blood. The genes are TRBV5-4 and TRBJ2-1, with 8 bases that match TRBD2. Written as DNA, the CDR3 is TGTGCCAGCACCATCAGCGGGAGTATGGATGAGCAGTTCTTC. Translating gives CASTISGSMDEQFF. The whole variable domain, filled in from reference TRBV5-4 and TRBJ2-1, reads ETGVTQSPTHLIKTRGQQVTLRCSSQSGHNTVSWYQQALGQGPQFIFQYYREEENGRGNFPPRFSGLQFPNYSSELNVNALELDDSALYLCASTISGSMDEQFFGPGTRLTVL.